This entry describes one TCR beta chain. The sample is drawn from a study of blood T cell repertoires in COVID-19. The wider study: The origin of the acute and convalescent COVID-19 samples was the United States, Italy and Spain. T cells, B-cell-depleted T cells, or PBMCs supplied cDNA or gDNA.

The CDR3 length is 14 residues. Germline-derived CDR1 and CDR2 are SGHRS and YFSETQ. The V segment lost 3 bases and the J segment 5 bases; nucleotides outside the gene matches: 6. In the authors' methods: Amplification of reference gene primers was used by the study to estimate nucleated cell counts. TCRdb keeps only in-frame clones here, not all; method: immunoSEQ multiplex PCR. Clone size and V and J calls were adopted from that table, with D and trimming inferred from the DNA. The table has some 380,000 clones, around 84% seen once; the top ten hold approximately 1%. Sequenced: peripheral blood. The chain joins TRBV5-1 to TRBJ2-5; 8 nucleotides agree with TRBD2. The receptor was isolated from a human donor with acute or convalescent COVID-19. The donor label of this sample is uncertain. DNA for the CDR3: TGCGCCAGCAGCTCCGGGACTAGATTTGAGACCCAGTACTTC. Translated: CASSSGTRFETQYF.